This TCR beta chain appears in the sequencing data of a study of CD8 T cells in Susac syndrome. The authors reverse transcribed 0.5 to 1 ug RNA with random hexamers. MiXCR was run by TCRdb on the immunoSEQ multiplex PCR reads, yielding one entry per CDR3 protein. Of about 180,000 distinct CDR3 sequences listed, around 94% are singletons. Trimming took 0 bases from V and 2 from J, leaving 3 bases between them. CDR3 length: 13 amino acids. Per the germline V gene, CDR1 is SGDLS and CDR2 is YYNGEE. Sequences were obtained from CD4+ T cells from PBMCs. This chain uses TRBV9 with TRBJ1-5, with D uncertain. The sequence came from a human donor with Susac syndrome. CDR3 DNA: TGTGCCAGCAGCGTAGACGGCAATCAGCCCCAGCATTTT. Its translation: CASSVDGNQPQHF.